The rows below give T cell receptor beta chains drawn from one sample of a study of blood T cell repertoires in COVID-19. Profiling relied on immunoSEQ multiplex PCR, and the TCRdb table lists in-frame clones only, not all of them. The data hold some 310,000 clones, with over 85% observed a single time. Sequences were obtained from PBMCs or T cells enriched from blood (not recorded which). The origin of the receptors is a woman aged 25 to 39 who had recovered from COVID-19. Each CDR3 is given with its conserved first and last residue. D genes are given only for firm matches. Size tells how often a clone was seen (once, few, many) or the class of an expanded clone, and some rows leave it out.

>TRBV3-1/TRBV3-2|TRBJ2-1|TRBD2|-
CASSQETGTIMYNEQFF
TGTGCCAGCAGCCAAGAAACCGGGACTATTATGTACAATGAGCAGTTCTTC
>TRBV6-5|TRBJ2-1|TRBD2|-
CASSYAGRHYNEQFF
TGTGCCAGCAGTTACGCCGGGAGGCATTACAATGAGCAGTTCTTC
>TRBV7-9|TRBJ1-4|TRBD1|once
CASSPTGGPANEKLFF
TGTGCCAGCAGCCCCACAGGGGGCCCAGCTAATGAAAAACTGTTTTTT
>TRBV28|TRBJ1-5|TRBD1|once
CASSLLYGLTGNEHF
TGTGCCAGCAGTTTGTTATATGGGTTGACAGGGAACGAGCATTTT
>TRBV13|TRBJ2-1|TRBD2|once
CASSLRTSGRAPNEQFF
TGTGCCAGCAGCCTCCGGACTAGCGGGAGGGCCCCCAATGAGCAGTTCTTC
>TRBV3-1/TRBV3-2|TRBJ2-2|-|-
CASSTRTGVDTGELFF
TGTGCCAGCAGCACTCGGACGGGGGTGGACACCGGGGAGCTGTTTTTT
>TRBV7-9|TRBJ1-2|-|few
CASSSATGWGYTF
TGTGCCAGCAGCTCAGCAACAGGCTGGGGCTACACCTTC
>TRBV24-1|TRBJ1-2|-|-
CATSEGGEKGYTF
TGTGCCACCAGTGAAGGAGGGGAAAAGGGCTACACCTTC
>TRBV5-1|TRBJ2-3|TRBD2|-
CASSTRGGVDTQYF
TGCGCCAGCAGCACCCGGGGGGGGGTCGATACGCAGTATTTT
>TRBV9|TRBJ1-2|TRBD1|-
CASSSWDSYGYTF
TGTGCCAGCAGCTCATGGGACAGTTATGGCTACACCTTC
>TRBV20-1|TRBJ2-7|-|-
CSASTGGRVDYEQYF
TGCAGTGCTAGTACTGGTGGGAGAGTTGATTACGAGCAGTACTTC
>TRBV9|TRBJ1-1|-|few
CASSVLDSNTEAFF
TGTGCCAGCAGCGTATTGGACAGCAACACTGAAGCTTTCTTT
>TRBV6-5|TRBJ1-4|-|-
CASSSRHLRAGEKLFF
TGTGCCAGCAGTTCCCGACATCTCAGGGCCGGGGAAAAACTGTTTTTT
>TRBV19|TRBJ2-7|TRBD1|-
CASSTLNRGNPYEQYF
TGTGCCAGTAGTACCTTAAACAGGGGAAACCCCTACGAGCAGTACTTC
>TRBV13|TRBJ2-5|-|-
CASSLGAGRETQYF
TGTGCCAGCAGCTTAGGGGCAGGTCGGGAGACCCAGTACTTC
>TRBV28|TRBJ1-4|-|-
CASTGGLGEKLFF
TGTGCCAGCACGGGGGGGCTCGGTGAAAAACTGTTTTTT
>TRBV7-2|TRBJ2-7|-|-
CASSYTSGEQYF
TGTGCCAGCAGCTACACGTCGGGAGAGCAGTACTTC
>TRBV19|TRBJ1-5|TRBD1|-
CASSRSGTGVGQPQHF
TGTGCCAGTAGCAGGTCCGGGACAGGGGTGGGTCAGCCCCAGCATTTT
>TRBV19|TRBJ2-2|TRBD2|-
CASSRTSGRINTGELFF
TGTGCCAGTAGTCGGACTAGCGGGAGGATTAACACCGGGGAGCTGTTTTTT
>TRBV7-9|TRBJ1-2|-|-
CASSPDSRRHGYTF
TGTGCCAGCAGCCCGGACAGCCGTAGGCATGGCTACACCTTC
>TRBV6-5|TRBJ2-3|-|-
CASIRSFTDTQYF
TGTGCCAGCATCAGGTCCTTCACAGATACGCAGTATTTT
>TRBV25-1|TRBJ2-3|-|-
CASSEVAFHTDTQYF
TGTGCCAGCAGTGAGGTAGCCTTTCACACAGATACGCAGTATTTT
>TRBV4-3|TRBJ2-1|TRBD1|few
CASSQRLPDRAPGNEQFF
TGCGCCAGCAGCCAAAGGCTCCCGGACAGGGCACCCGGGAATGAGCAGTTCTTC
>TRBV27|TRBJ2-3|TRBD2|-
CASSLPGLAVDTQYF
TGTGCCAGCAGCCTGCCGGGACTAGCAGTGGATACGCAGTATTTT
>TRBV2|TRBJ2-6|-|-
CASQGSGANVLTF
TGTGCCAGCCAGGGGTCTGGGGCCAACGTCCTGACTTTC
>TRBV28|TRBJ1-4|TRBD1|-
CATLQGGNEKLFF
TGTGCCACGCTACAGGGGGGAAATGAAAAACTGTTTTTT
>TRBV6-6|TRBJ2-5|TRBD2|few
CASSPQPGLALYLRETQYF
TGTGCCAGCAGTCCCCAACCGGGACTAGCCCTCTACCTTCGAGAGACCCAGTACTTC
>TRBV6-2/TRBV6-3|TRBJ2-5|TRBD2|once
CASSYRRGEGWGETQYF
TGTGCCAGCAGTTATCGACGAGGGGAGGGATGGGGAGAGACCCAGTACTTC
>TRBV7-2|TRBJ2-5|-|-
CASSSIAEETQYF
TGTGCCAGCAGCTCCATAGCGGAAGAGACCCAGTACTTC
>TRBV7-9|TRBJ2-3|-|-
CASSLVIGQSTSKGYF
TGTGCCAGCAGCTTAGTAATAGGGCAGTCGACTAGTAAGGGGTATTTT
>TRBV5-1|TRBJ2-2|-|-
CASSFFQANTGELFF
TGCGCCAGCAGCTTTTTTCAGGCGAACACCGGGGAGCTGTTTTTT
>TRBV7-9|TRBJ2-1|-|-
CASSLPGAEQFF
TGTGCCAGCAGCCTACCTGGGGCTGAGCAGTTCTTC
>TRBV5-1|TRBJ2-7|TRBD2|once
CASSPSGKLFEQYF
TGCGCCAGCAGCCCTAGCGGGAAACTATTCGAGCAGTACTTC
>TRBV18|TRBJ1-2|TRBD1|-
CASSPGDRDGGYTF
TGTGCCAGCTCACCTGGGGACAGGGATGGAGGCTACACCTTC
>TRBV7-2|TRBJ2-7|TRBD1|-
CASSYRGSIEQYF
TGTGCCAGCAGCTACAGGGGGTCCATCGAGCAGTACTTC
>TRBV7-6|TRBJ1-1|-|once
CASSSPGGPVEAFF
TGTGCCAGCAGCTCTCCGGGGGGTCCGGTTGAAGCTTTCTTT
>TRBV20-1|TRBJ1-5|-|-
CSASRRLPYSNQPQHF
TGCAGTGCTAGTAGGCGACTCCCCTATAGCAATCAGCCCCAGCATTTT
>TRBV28|TRBJ2-1|-|-
CASAYERIRGSNDEQFF
TGTGCCAGCGCGTATGAGCGGATAAGAGGAAGTAACGATGAGCAGTTCTTC
>TRBV29-1|TRBJ1-2|TRBD1|-
CSVEGQGAGYTF
TGCAGCGTGGAGGGACAGGGAGCGGGCTACACCTTC
>TRBV2|TRBJ1-6|-|-
CASSEGGTPDSPLHF
TGTGCCAGCAGTGAAGGGGGGACTCCGGATTCACCCCTCCACTTT
>TRBV27|TRBJ1-1|TRBD1|-
CASSLGTGGGMNTEAFF
TGTGCCAGCAGTTTAGGGACAGGGGGAGGGATGAACACTGAAGCTTTCTTT
>TRBV6-5|TRBJ1-2|-|-
CASTSRGFYGYTF
TGTGCCAGCACCTCGAGGGGGTTCTATGGCTACACCTTC
>TRBV9|TRBJ1-4|-|-
CASSVDTGENEKLFF
TGTGCCAGCAGCGTAGATACGGGGGAGAATGAAAAACTGTTTTTT
>TRBV5-8|TRBJ1-1|TRBD1|-
CATSRAGGWVSEAFF
TGTGCCACAAGCAGGGCAGGGGGATGGGTCTCTGAAGCTTTCTTT
>TRBV9|TRBJ1-4|TRBD1|-
CASSYSGTDNEKLFF
TGTGCCAGCTCCTACTCCGGGACAGATAATGAAAAACTGTTTTTT